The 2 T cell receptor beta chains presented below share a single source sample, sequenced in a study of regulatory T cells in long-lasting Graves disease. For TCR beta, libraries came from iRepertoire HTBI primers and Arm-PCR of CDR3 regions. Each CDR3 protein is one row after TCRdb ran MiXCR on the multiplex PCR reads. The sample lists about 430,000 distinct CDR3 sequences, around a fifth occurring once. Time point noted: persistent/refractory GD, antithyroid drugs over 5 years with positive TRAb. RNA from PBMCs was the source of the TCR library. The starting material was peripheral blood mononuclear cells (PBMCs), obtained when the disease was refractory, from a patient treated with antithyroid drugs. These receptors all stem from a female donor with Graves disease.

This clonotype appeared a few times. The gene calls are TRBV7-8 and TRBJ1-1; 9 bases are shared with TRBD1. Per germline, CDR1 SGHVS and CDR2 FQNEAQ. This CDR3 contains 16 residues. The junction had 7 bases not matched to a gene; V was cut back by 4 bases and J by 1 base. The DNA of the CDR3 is TGTGCCAGCAGCTGGGACAGGGCCTCACGGAACACTGAAGCTTTCTTT. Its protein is CASSWDRASRNTEAFF.

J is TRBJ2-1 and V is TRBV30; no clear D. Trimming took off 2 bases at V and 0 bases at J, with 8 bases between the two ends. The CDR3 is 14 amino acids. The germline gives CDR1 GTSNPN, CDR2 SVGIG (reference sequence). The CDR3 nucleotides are TGTGCCTGGAGTTTAAGGAGCTCCTACAATGAGCAGTTCTTC. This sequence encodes CAWSLRSSYNEQFF.